The next 5 T cell receptor beta chains were all read from a single sample in a study of blood T cell repertoires in COVID-19. Assay: immunoSEQ multiplex PCR; the TCRdb copy retains only in-frame clones and omits some. The sample shows 130,000 or so clones, around nine tenths of them seen only once. Sequencing was carried out using peripheral blood. These receptor sequences come from a woman between 45 and 65 years old with acute or convalescent COVID-19.

The CDR3 DNA sequence: TGTGCCAGCAGCCCCACTAGTGTTCTCGATGAGCAGTTCTTC. This codes for CASSPTSVLDEQFF. V gene TRBV7-9 combines with J gene TRBJ2-1; TRBD2 is a possible D gene (5 bases). V was pared by 5 bases and J by 8 bases, with 16 bases between. The CDR3 totals 14 residues. In germline, CDR1 is SEHNR, CDR2 FQNEAQ (reference sequence).

The rearrangement joins TRBV5-1 to TRBJ1-1; no clear D. CDR3 length: 16 residues. The V end lost 0 bases, the J end lost 0 bases, and 12 bases lay between the germline ends. The germline V gene has CDR1 SGHRS and CDR2 YFSETQ. CDR3 sequence reads: CASSLAYVTMNTEAFF. The CDR3 nucleotides read TGCGCCAGCAGCTTGGCCTACGTGACAATGAACACTGAAGCTTTCTTT.

V is TRBV3-1 (or the pseudogene TRBV3-2) and J is TRBJ1-2; no reliable D call. The V gene's germline CDR1 is LGHDT and CDR2 YNNKEL (reference sequence). The CDR3 is made up of 14 amino acids. The V gene lost 0 bases and the J gene lost 0 bases, with 5 bases spanning the gap. The CDR3 DNA sequence: TGTGCCAGCAGCCAAGACAGTTCTAACTATGGCTACACCTTC. This gives the protein CASSQDSSNYGYTF.

The chain carries TRBV6-5 and TRBJ2-7; 9 bases are shared with TRBD1. The germline CDR1 and CDR2 sequences are MNHEY and SVGAGI. The ends lost 6 bases at V and 0 bases at J; junction bases unmatched: 3. The CDR3 has 14 amino acids. The CDR3 is CASRRQGDSYEQYF. The CDR3 DNA follows: TGTGCCAGCAGAAGACAGGGGGACTCCTACGAGCAGTACTTC.

The chain joins TRBV29-1 to TRBJ2-7; the match to TRBD1 covers 7 bases. Per germline, CDR1 SQVTM and CDR2 ANQGSEA. V dropped 7 bases and J dropped 4; count of bases not matched to a gene: 16. This CDR3 region has 15 residues. The CDR3 DNA follows: TGCAGCGCTATCATAGAGGGGGCGCGAGTATACGAGCAGTACTTC. It yields the protein CSAIIEGARVYEQYF.